This record concerns one T cell receptor beta chain sequence. This clone's antigen is unknown. Base qualities were left out, and no much larger clone turns up one base away. The data derive from a study of blood T cells in healthy people across ages (dated by TCRdb to 2013 to 2016). In terms of the full investigation: In model experiments, template switching captured roughly one uniquely barcoded TCR beta cDNA molecule for every two T cells. The donors were divided into four age groups: young (average approximately 17 years), middle-aged (over 35), aged (about 61) and long-lived (around 87). The study measured age-related changes in TCR beta repertoire diversity using deep sequencing normalized with unique cDNA molecular identifiers. To avoid experimental bias, donors of different ages were distributed randomly across sequencing lanes. The study analyzed two additional independent replicas of 1 million unique cDNA reads from the same blood draw for two donors, one aged 18 to 30 and one aged 80 or older.

The method was 5' RACE. The listed sequencing device is Illumina HiSeq 2500. A second PCR of roughly 7 to 11 cycles was performed with a sample-barcoded 5' primer and a J-beta primer mix. A unique molecular identifier was introduced onto each TCR beta cDNA molecule by a template-switch 5' adaptor carrying 12 random nucleotides. Each sample yielded at least 2.5 million CDR3-containing paired-end reads. The Mint cDNA synthesis kit, primed by a TRBC-specific oligonucleotide, was used to synthesize first-strand cDNA from all RNA. Following uracil-DNA glycosylase treatment, a first 18-cycle PCR with universal primers M1SS and BC2_uni_R was performed on all cDNA. For the original study's pipeline: Each sample was normalized by randomly selecting 1 million high-quality reads, each carrying a distinct molecular identifier. Instead of being binned into consensus sequences, reads that shared molecular identifiers were thrown out. MiTCR, run with a Q25 quality threshold and the strictest error-elimination algorithm, handled CDR3 identification, clonotype clustering and error correction. A nonparametric unseen species model with Euler transformation was used to estimate lower-bound total TCR beta diversity. TCRdb reprocessing: public reads trimmed at Q25 with fastp, clones called with MiXCR, in-frame beta chains kept. When rows share a CDR3 protein, they turn into one entry using the most common DNA and genes. The V and J calls follow TCRdb's processing rather than the paper's. This sample is represented by 1.5 million to 2 million distinct CDR3 sequences; roughly 49% of them were singletons. The leading ten clones occupy less than 2.5% of the sample.

V loses 5 bases of germline sequence and J loses 6 bases, and the interval between the two ends is 11 bases. Its CDR3 holds 13 amino acids, cysteine through phenylalanine. Just the 39-base CDR3 DNA is kept, in frame starting at base 1. The study at large found these results: As age increased, observed TCR beta diversity per million T cells dropped in a roughly linear way, and a significant reduction was already evident by age 40. Conclusive comparison of naive and antigen-experienced compartments was prevented by the profiling of bulk unsorted PBMCs. Observed TCR beta diversity correlated strongly with the percentage of naive T cells measured by flow cytometry. The long-lived group showed more naive CD4+ T cells, fewer expanded clones and increased TCR diversity than the aged group, suggesting age selection. Estimates of total diversity based on one million sequenced T cells were considered lower bounds and underestimates. Because the CMV infection status of the donors was unknown, age-related changes in expanded clonotypes may potentially have been confounded.

Systemically healthy Caucasian individuals from Russia, about 38 in total and aged roughly 6 to 100 years, were included as donors. About 9.6 milliliters of peripheral blood were collected from each donor into EDTA-treated Vacutainer tubes. Ficoll-Paque density-gradient centrifugation was used to isolate PBMCs, with at least 7 million per sample. Trizol reagent was used to extract total RNA from PBMCs, with at least 5 micrograms per sample. For every donor, an aliquot of PBMCs went through flow cytometry to measure the percentages of naive CD45RAhigh/CD27high T cells. The sequence was obtained from a woman aged 40-49 years in good health. The V and J genes are TRBV12-3 or TRBV12-4 and TRBJ1-5; no D gene can be assigned with confidence. What was sequenced was blood. The CDR3 here reads CASSPDEAQPQHF. The DNA sequence is given as TGTGCCAGCAGTCCGGACGAAGCTCAGCCCCAGCATTTT.